One sample yielded the 14 T cell receptor beta chains listed below, sequenced in a study of blood T cell repertoires in COVID-19. The table came from immunoSEQ multiplex PCR; TCRdb's copy has only in-frame clones and leaves some out. The data show about 220,000 clones, 70% to 90% seen once. Source material: peripheral blood. The receptors here all came from a middle-aged man who had recovered from COVID-19.

This clone is categorized as medium-sized. This chain links TRBV19 with TRBJ2-1; weak D call: TRBD1 (6 bases). Germline V gene lookup returns CDR1 LNHDA and CDR2 SQIVND (reference sequence). V was trimmed by 5 bases and J by 6 bases, leaving 11 bases between them. This CDR3 is built from 13 residues. The CDR3 nucleotides read TGTGCCAGTAGTGTCACAGGGTTCAATGAGCAGTTCTTC. Translation gives CASSVTGFNEQFF.

The rearrangement links TRBV6-2 or TRBV6-3 to TRBJ2-1, with a weak D call TRBD1 (5 bases). Trimming removed 3 bases at V and 2 bases at J, with 11 bases between. Per the germline V gene, CDR1 is MNHEY and CDR2 is SVGEGT. CDR3 length: 15 residues. The CDR3 bases are TGTGCCAGCAGTTATTGGGGCGTAACCTACAATGAGCAGTTCTTC. Residues: CASSYWGVTYNEQFF.

The rearrangement joins TRBV7-9 to TRBJ2-7, with D possibly being TRBD2 (6 bases). This CDR3 spans 17 amino acids. The V end lost 5 bases, the J end lost 2 bases, and 22 bases lay between the germline ends. CDR1 is SEHNR and CDR2 is FQNEAQ in the germline V gene (reference sequence). The CDR3 DNA reads TGTGCCAGCAGCCCTCCCGGAGATAGCGGAAGGACCTACGAGCAGTACTTC. Translating it yields CASSPPGDSGRTYEQYF.

J is TRBJ2-7 and V is TRBV12-5; 10 bases fit TRBD2. The CDR3 extends over 15 amino acids. Germline CDR1 is LGHNT and CDR2 is FRNRAP. V shed 3 bases, J shed 9 bases, and the junction held 11 bases outside the gene matches. The chain's CDR3 is CASGFGLADLWGQYF. CDR3 bases: TGTGCTAGTGGTTTTGGACTAGCGGACCTGTGGGGGCAGTACTTC.

This chain uses TRBV5-1 with TRBJ2-1; the match to TRBD2 covers 10 bases. Germline CDR1 and CDR2: SGHRS and YFSETQ. V shed 0 bases, J shed 7 bases, and the junction held 4 bases outside the gene matches. This CDR3 has 15 residues. CDR3 sequence (DNA): TGCGCCAGCAGCTTGGGGAGCGGGAGGGTGAATGAGCAGTTCTTC. Its translation is CASSLGSGRVNEQFF.

The rearrangement links TRBV3-1 (or the pseudogene TRBV3-2) to TRBJ2-3, with a tentative D call TRBD2 (5 bases). CDR1 LGHDT and CDR2 YNNKEL come from the germline V gene (reference sequence). Trimming cost V 5 bases and J 0 bases, with 9 bases left between them. The CDR3 contains 14 residues. This CDR3 reads CASSLRVSTDTQYF. The DNA for the CDR3 is TGTGCCAGCAGCTTGAGGGTGAGCACAGATACGCAGTATTTT.

V usage is TRBV12-3 or TRBV12-4 and J usage is TRBJ2-3; D gene ambiguous. V lost 5 bases and J 4 bases, leaving 4 bases between the germline ends. The CDR3 is made up of 11 amino acids. CDR3 loop: CASSRADTQYF. In DNA form, the CDR3 reads TGTGCCAGCAGTCGGGCAGATACGCAGTATTTT.

This clone turned up a few times. V gene TRBV11-2 combines with J gene TRBJ2-7; TRBD2 matches 8 bases. The V segment lost 1 base and the J segment 3 bases; nucleotides outside the gene matches: 8. The CDR3 runs to 16 residues. The germline V gene encodes CDR1 SGHAT and CDR2 FQNNGV. As DNA, the CDR3 is TGTGCCAGCAGCTTAGCCCGCGGGGGGAGAGGCTACGAGCAGTACTTC. It is translated as CASSLARGGRGYEQYF.

The rearrangement links TRBV7-9 to TRBJ2-1; TRBD1 aligns across 7 bases. The CDR3 has 16 amino acids. Germline values: CDR1 SEHNR, CDR2 FQNEAQ (reference sequence). Unmatched junction bases numbered 8, after V lost 0 bases and J lost 6 bases. CDR3 loop: CASSLAPGGSRNEQFF. For the CDR3, the DNA is TGTGCCAGCAGCTTAGCTCCAGGGGGTTCGCGCAATGAGCAGTTCTTC.

J is TRBJ2-7 and V is TRBV6-6; 9 bases line up with TRBD2. The V gene's germline CDR1 is MNHNY and CDR2 SVGAGI (reference sequence). The CDR3 runs to 16 residues. V dropped 0 bases and J dropped 2; count of bases not matched to a gene: 5. CDR3 sequence reads: CASSYSKAGGPYEQYF. Written as DNA, the CDR3 is TGTGCCAGCAGTTACTCGAAAGCGGGAGGTCCCTACGAGCAGTACTTC.

The CDR3 DNA reads as TGCAGCGTTCGGACTAGCGGGAGGGGGGAGCTGTTTTTT. As protein: CSVRTSGRGELFF. The rearrangement joins TRBV29-1 to TRBJ2-2; 14 bases agree with TRBD2. Per germline, CDR1 SQVTM and CDR2 ANQGSEA. Germline trimming cut 5 bases from V and 8 bases from J; bases unmatched to any gene: 1. CDR3 length: 13 residues.

This chain joins TRBV27 and TRBJ2-7, with 8 nucleotides matching TRBD2. Per the germline V gene, CDR1 is MNHEY and CDR2 is SMNVEV (reference sequence). V lost 3 bases and J lost 3; bases outside the gene matches: 4. This CDR3 region has 14 residues. The CDR3 DNA reads as TGTGCCAGCAGTTTCAACGGGAGGGGCTACGAGCAGTACTTC. Residues: CASSFNGRGYEQYF.

This rearrangement joins TRBV19 to TRBJ1-5; 9 nucleotides agree with TRBD1. The CDR3 is made up of 16 amino acids. CDR1 and CDR2 (germline): LNHDA, SQIVND (reference sequence). The junction had 6 bases not matched to a gene; V was cut back by 6 bases and J by 0 bases. This chain's CDR3 is CASSLGQGRSNQPQHF. Here the CDR3 DNA reads TGTGCCAGTAGCCTGGGACAGGGACGTAGCAATCAGCCCCAGCATTTT.

This clone was seen once. The genes are TRBV28 and TRBJ1-4; 7 bases align to TRBD1. The CDR3 length is 15 residues. V trimming: 10 bases; J trimming: 7 bases; junction bases outside the gene matches: 15. Germline V gives CDR1 MDHEN, CDR2 SYDVKM. The CDR3 region has the DNA TGTGCCACCTACCGTGACAGGGTCGGGGGTGAAAAACTGTTTTTT. Protein product: CATYRDRVGGEKLFF.